The TCR beta chain described here comes from a study of cytomegalovirus exposure and HLA in healthy donors. This table comes from immunoSEQ multiplex PCR, and its TCRdb copy is limited to in-frame clones, with some not included. Of around 250,000 clones in the sample, roughly 90% were seen once. The germline V gene encodes CDR1 MNHEY and CDR2 SMNVEV (reference sequence). Trimming left V 6 bases short and J 7 bases short, with 13 bases between. This CDR3 has 13 residues. Points from the study as a whole: Specificity for CMV antigens was confirmed in vitro for a few of the CMV-associated chains. The authors enumerated over 150 TCR beta chains as linked to cytomegalovirus.

About this clone: Its antigen is still unknown.

Material: PBMCs. The chain links TRBV27 to TRBJ1-5, with TRBD1 as a possible D gene (6 bases). The source of this sequence is a woman between 18 and 30 years old in good health and CMV-seronegative. The CDR3 coding sequence is TGTGCCAGCAGCCCACAGGGACGACAGCCCCAGCATTTT. It translates to CASSPQGRQPQHF.